The following is a T cell receptor beta chain sequence with its context. Its specificity is not known. The sample originates from a study of identical twins. Whole-study findings and limits: Twin sharing of out-of-frame TCR alpha was underestimated by models in monozygotic pairs. Partly confounded zero-insertion analyses could result from invariant MAIT and iNKT cells.

MiXCR, applied by TCRdb to the 5' RACE reads, yields one record per CDR3 protein. The sample consists of approximately 1.8 million distinct CDR3 sequences, under 35% of them appearing once. Trimming removed 5 bases from V and 2 bases from J; junction bases left unmatched: 9. Per germline, CDR1 SGHAT and CDR2 FQDESV (reference sequence). The CDR3 contains 16 residues. This TCR came from a newborn girl in good health. The chain combines TRBV11-1 with TRBJ2-3; 8 bases are a match to TRBD2. Sequenced: cord blood. The CDR3 DNA reads as TGTGCCAGCAGCCTAGGGACTAGTCCTCACACAGATACGCAGTATTTT. As protein: CASSLGTSPHTDTQYF.